This TCR beta chain was sequenced during a study of blood T cell repertoires in COVID-19. Study details: Researchers got acute and convalescent COVID-19 samples from the United States, Italy and Spain.

TCRdb keeps only in-frame clones here, not all; method: immunoSEQ multiplex PCR. The sample holds about 47,000 clones, 75% to 90% seen once. The CDR3 consists of 16 residues. Unmatched junction bases numbered 16, after V lost 7 bases and J lost 4 bases. Germline values: CDR1 SGHAT, CDR2 FQNNGV. This clone was counted between two and nine times. This TCR came from a human donor with active COVID-19. The donor label of this sample is uncertain. This chain joins TRBV11-2 and TRBJ2-7; TRBD2 matches at 7 bases. Sequenced sample: peripheral blood. In nucleotides, the CDR3 is TGTGCCAGCACTCCATATGGGTCCGGGGGGAGGTACGAGCAGTACTTC. It yields the protein CASTPYGSGGRYEQYF.